The rows below give T cell receptor beta chains drawn from one sample of a study of vaccination and CD4 T cells after COVID-19. These TCRs are of unknown antigen specificity. One entry per CDR3 protein results from TCRdb running MiXCR on the PCR reads. The sample lists roughly 24,000 distinct CDR3 sequences; about 40% were seen once. Sequenced input: CD4+ T cells from blood, cultured in vitro. The origin of the receptors is a human donor who had recovered from COVID-19. CDR3s include the opening cysteine and the closing phenylalanine or tryptophan. The order of the fields is CDR3 protein, CDR3 DNA, V gene, D gene, clone size, J gene. A D gene is named only where the DNA matches it firmly. Only some rows state a clone size, as once, few, many or a class for expanded clones.

CASSLGQGATDTQYF | TGTGCCAGCAGCTTAGGACAGGGGGCAACAGATACGCAGTATTTT | TRBV11-2 | TRBD1 | few | TRBJ2-3
CASSLAGTPEGGYTF | TGTGCCAGCAGCTTAGCCGGGACTCCCGAAGGAGGCTACACCTTC | TRBV7-9 | - | - | TRBJ1-2
CASSLSADSYNEQFF | TGCGCCAGCAGCTTAAGTGCCGACTCCTACAATGAGCAGTTCTTC | TRBV5-1 | - | - | TRBJ2-1
CASSLSVKDRGPPSNYGYTF | TGTGCCAGCAGTTTATCAGTAAAGGACAGGGGGCCCCCCTCTAACTATGGCTACACCTTC | TRBV27 | TRBD1 | few | TRBJ1-2
CASSQGRAGSPLHF | TGTGCCAGCAGCCAAGGGCGCGCAGGATCACCCCTCCACTTT | TRBV3-1 | - | - | TRBJ1-6
CASSEALGRGQPQHF | TGTGCCAGCAGTGAAGCCTTGGGACGAGGACAGCCCCAGCATTTT | TRBV6-1 | - | medium-sized | TRBJ1-5
CSASPQRAPITDTQYF | TGCAGTGCTTCACCGCAGCGGGCCCCAATCACAGATACGCAGTATTTT | TRBV20-1 | - | few | TRBJ2-3
CSARDGGGYGGYGYTF | TGCAGTGCTAGAGATGGTGGGGGGTACGGGGGCTATGGCTACACCTTC | TRBV20-1 | - | - | TRBJ1-2
CASSIRGGDTQYF | TGTGCCAGTAGTATTCGGGGGGGAGATACGCAGTATTTT | TRBV19 | TRBD2 | - | TRBJ2-3
CASRGLRLLTNSPLHF | TGTGCCAGCAGGGGACTGAGACTCCTTACGAATTCACCCCTCCACTTT | TRBV6-1 | - | - | TRBJ1-6
CASSSDRAGSPLHF | TGTGCCAGCAGCTCAGACAGGGCGGGTTCACCCCTCCACTTT | TRBV11-2 | TRBD1 | - | TRBJ1-6
CASKEGLNEKLFF | TGTGCCAGCAAGGAGGGTTTAAATGAAAAACTGTTTTTT | TRBV6-1 | - | - | TRBJ1-4
CASIGAGLYGYTF | TGTGCCAGTATTGGGGCGGGGCTCTATGGCTACACCTTC | TRBV19 | - | - | TRBJ1-2
CASSLPDRSNYGYTF | TGTGCCAGCAGTTTACCGGACAGATCTAACTATGGCTACACCTTC | TRBV12-3/TRBV12-4 | - | once | TRBJ1-2
CFASGGRGNEQYF | TGCTTCGCCTCGGGGGGGCGAGGCAACGAGCAGTACTTC | TRBV20-1 | TRBD2 | few | TRBJ2-7
CASSQNGRRSSYNSPLHF | TGTGCCAGCAGCCAAAACGGACGGAGGAGCTCCTATAATTCACCTCTCCACTTT | TRBV4-2 | - | - | TRBJ1-6
CASSAYREETQYF | TGTGCCAGCAGCGCTTACAGGGAAGAGACCCAGTACTTC | TRBV9 | - | - | TRBJ2-5
CSVNRDHNTEAFF | TGCAGCGTAAACAGGGACCATAACACTGAAGCTTTCTTT | TRBV29-1 | - | - | TRBJ1-1
CASSIRGGQPQHF | TGTGCCAGCAGTATAAGAGGAGGCCAGCCCCAGCATTTT | TRBV6-2/TRBV6-3 | - | - | TRBJ1-5
CSAHRQSLNTEAFF | TGCAGTGCTCACAGACAGAGCCTGAACACTGAAGCTTTCTTT | TRBV20-1 | - | few | TRBJ1-1
CAWGQAGISDTQYF | TGTGCCTGGGGGCAAGCGGGAATCTCAGATACGCAGTATTTT | TRBV30 | TRBD2 | - | TRBJ2-3
CASSSPGELGTDTQCF | TGTGCCAGCAGCTCCCCCGGGGAGTTAGGGACAGATACGCAGTGTTTT | TRBV6-1 | TRBD1 | - | TRBJ2-3
CASSQRANYGYTF | TGTGCCAGCAGCCAGAGAGCTAACTATGGCTACACCTTC | TRBV7-9 | - | - | TRBJ1-2
CSARGRRRGETQYF | TGCAGTGCTAGAGGAAGACGGAGGGGAGAGACCCAGTACTTC | TRBV20-1 | - | once | TRBJ2-5
CASSNGGEGYEQYF | TGCGCCAGCAGTAATGGAGGTGAGGGCTACGAGCAGTACTTC | TRBV10-2 | - | few | TRBJ2-7
CATGLVGTLVTDTQYF | TGTGCCACCGGCCTAGTGGGGACCTTGGTCACAGATACGCAGTATTTT | TRBV24-1 | - | - | TRBJ2-3
CATSEGGRADTQYF | TGTGCCACCAGTGAAGGCGGGAGGGCAGATACGCAGTATTTT | TRBV24-1 | TRBD2 | - | TRBJ2-3
CASSSRGPMATEAFF | TGCGCCAGCAGCTCCAGGGGGCCCATGGCCACTGAAGCTTTCTTT | TRBV5-1 | TRBD1 | - | TRBJ1-1
CASSQDLGPYSYNEQFF | TGCGCCAGCAGCCAAGATTTGGGGCCCTACTCCTACAATGAGCAGTTCTTC | TRBV4-1 | - | - | TRBJ2-1
CASSGSGGYGETQYF | TGCGCCAGCAGTGGGTCGGGAGGTTATGGAGAGACCCAGTACTTC | TRBV10-2 | TRBD2 | - | TRBJ2-5
CSAVASGIYNEQFF | TGCAGCGCGGTGGCTAGCGGGATTTACAATGAGCAGTTCTTC | TRBV29-1 | TRBD2 | - | TRBJ2-1